These 21 T cell receptor beta chains share one sample of origin, sequenced in a study of PD-1 blockade in classical Hodgkin lymphoma. Produced via immunoSEQ multiplex PCR; TCRdb's table is partial and in-frame only. The sample shows approximately 13,000 clones, about four fifths of them seen only once. Each of the patients experienced relapse following autologous stem cell transplantation, and their brentuximab vedotin exposure differed. The source material was peripheral blood mononuclear cells (PBMCs), sampled at baseline. The receptor source for this set is a human donor with classical Hodgkin lymphoma.

V and J are TRBV7-2 and TRBJ1-2; D is unresolved. The germline V and J ends were trimmed by 8 bases and 0 bases, with 10 bases remaining between them. CDR1 is SGHTA and CDR2 is FQGNSA in the germline V gene. This CDR3 has 13 residues. The CDR3 protein is CASRSPANYGYTF. The CDR3 nucleotides are TGTGCCAGCCGGTCCCCCGCTAACTATGGCTACACCTTC.

The chain employs TRBV4-3 and TRBJ1-5; D remains unclear. The CDR3 consists of 16 residues. Germline CDR1 LGHNA, CDR2 YSLEER. V shed 4 bases and J shed 2 bases, with 15 bases lying between them. This chain's CDR3 is CASSPSWGAGNQPQHF. In DNA form, the CDR3 reads TGCGCCAGCAGCCCCTCTTGGGGAGCTGGCAATCAGCCCCAGCATTTT.

The chain couples TRBV30 to TRBJ2-7; D is unclear. The CDR3 loop spans 11 amino acids. The germline V and J ends were trimmed by 0 bases and 4 bases, with 4 bases remaining between them. Per germline, CDR1 GTSNPN and CDR2 SVGIG (reference sequence). The CDR3 sequence: CAWSVRYEQYF. The CDR3, as DNA: TGTGCCTGGAGTGTACGATACGAGCAGTACTTC.

The rearrangement links TRBV18 to TRBJ1-2; weak D call: TRBD1 (6 bases). In germline, CDR1 is KGHSH, CDR2 LQKENI. V lost 2 bases and J 6 bases, leaving 13 bases between the germline ends. This CDR3 comprises 14 residues. CDR3 in DNA: TGTGCCAGCTCACCAGTAATGGGGGCCCATGGCTACACCTTC. Protein product: CASSPVMGAHGYTF.

This clone was seen a few times. The chain combines TRBV2 with TRBJ2-5, with 7 nucleotides matching TRBD1. Germline loops: CDR1 SNHLY, CDR2 FYNNEI. The CDR3 sequence is 14 residues long. J was trimmed by 5 bases and V by 7 bases; bases with no gene match: 10. In DNA form, the CDR3 reads TGTGCCAGCAACTTTCAGGGGGTGGCCGAGACCCAGTACTTC. Protein sequence: CASNFQGVAETQYF. Combining the CDR3 with reference TRBV2 and TRBJ2-5 gives the whole variable domain EPEVTQTPSHQVTQMGQEVILRCVPISNHLYFYWYRQILGQKVEFLVSFYNNEISEKSEIFDDQFSVERPDGSNFTLKIRSTKLEDSAMYFCASNFQGVAETQYFGPGTRLLVL.

V is TRBV6-6 and J is TRBJ2-7, with D perhaps matching TRBD1 or TRBD2 (6 bases each). CDR1 and CDR2 from the germline V gene are MNHNY and SVGAGI (reference sequence). Trimming stripped 8 bases from V and 0 bases from J, with 17 bases between. The CDR3 is 15 residues long. CDR3 protein: CASRVEGGVSYEQYF. The CDR3 bases are TGTGCCAGCCGTGTGGAGGGGGGAGTCTCCTACGAGCAGTACTTC.

This clone was found once. This chain joins TRBV11-3 and TRBJ2-5, with D maybe TRBD2 (7 bases). V was shortened by 3 bases and J by 5 bases, with 16 bases between the two germline ends. The CDR3 length is 15 residues. Germline V gene lookup returns CDR1 SGHNT and CDR2 YENEEA. The CDR3, as DNA: TGTGCCAGCAGCTTGGGGACTGGGGGGGGCGAGACCCAGTACTTC. It specifies CASSLGTGGGETQYF.

V and J are TRBV4-1 and TRBJ1-1; a weak D match, TRBD1 (5 bases). The V gene's germline CDR1 is MGHRA and CDR2 YSYEKL. V lost 4 bases to trimming and J lost 0 bases, with 15 bases between them. This CDR3 comprises 16 residues. The CDR3 is CASSRPSGRLNTEAFF. CDR3 DNA: TGCGCCAGCAGCCGACCATCGGGACGGCTGAACACTGAAGCTTTCTTT.

In this sample, this clone turned up a few times. This chain connects TRBV6-6 to TRBJ1-1; 9 bases fit TRBD1. Unmatched junction bases numbered 6, after V lost 6 bases and J lost 4 bases. Germline V gene sequence: CDR1 MNHNY, CDR2 SVGAGI (reference sequence). The CDR3 covers 14 residues. CDR3 sequence reads: CASSVTGGFTEAFF. Here the CDR3 DNA reads TGTGCCAGCAGCGTAACAGGGGGCTTCACTGAAGCTTTCTTT.

Regarding this clone: One end of the junction fails to match germline, which may point to a read error. The chain has TRBV28 and TRBJ1-2; 9 bases map to TRBD1. Germline V CDR1 and CDR2: MDHEN, SYDVKM. The CDR3 loop spans 17 amino acids. The CDR3 region is CAGSVQPGQGTRYGYTF. CDR3 coding DNA: TGTGCCGGCAGCGTACAACCGGGACAGGGTACGAGATATGGCTACACCTTC.

The chain carries TRBV4-1 and TRBJ2-7; unclear D gene. Germline CDR1 reads MGHRA; CDR2 reads YSYEKL. The CDR3 is 12 residues long. The germline V and J ends were trimmed by 4 bases and 5 bases, with 9 bases remaining between them. CDR3 in DNA: TGCGCCAGCAGCCCAGGATGGAACGAGCAGTACTTC. Residues: CASSPGWNEQYF.

The chain is built from TRBV14 and TRBJ2-7; D possibly matches TRBD1 or TRBD2 (5 bases each). Germline lookup yields CDR1 SGHDN and CDR2 FVKESK. V was shortened by 2 bases and J by 12 bases, with 14 bases between the two germline ends. This CDR3 spans 12 amino acids. The CDR3, as DNA: TGTGCCAGCAGCCAATCCGAGGGGCCAGGGTACTTC. Translated: CASSQSEGPGYF.

The V and J genes are TRBV30 and TRBJ1-2; D gene uncertain. This CDR3 is built from 12 residues. Trimming pared 5 bases from V and 8 bases from J, leaving 15 bases between. Per germline, CDR1 GTSNPN and CDR2 SVGIG (reference sequence). CDR3 nucleotide sequence: TGTGCCTGGGCCCGGACGGGCTTGGGCTACACCTTC. It specifies CAWARTGLGYTF.

This rearrangement joins TRBV18 to TRBJ1-1; possibly TRBD1 for D (5 bases). Germline assignment: CDR1 KGHSH and CDR2 LQKENI. There are 14 residues in the CDR3. The ends were cut back, 0 bases at V and 7 bases at J, with 12 bases in the middle. For the CDR3, the DNA is TGTGCCAGCTCACCACCGGGGCAGGGCATTGAAGCTTTCTTT. Protein product: CASSPPGQGIEAFF.

This clone has only a few counts. This chain joins TRBV5-4 and TRBJ1-2, with 7 bases aligning to TRBD1. The length of the CDR3 is 16 residues. Trimming removed 4 bases from V and 2 bases from J; junction bases left unmatched: 11. Germline CDR1 SGHNT, CDR2 YYREEE (reference sequence). The CDR3 reads CASSLGPQGWNYGYTF. The CDR3 DNA sequence: TGTGCCAGCAGCCTGGGCCCACAGGGGTGGAACTATGGCTACACCTTC.

Here the CDR3 reads CASLGANGNEQFF. In DNA form, the CDR3 reads TGTGCCAGCTTAGGGGCGAACGGCAATGAGCAGTTCTTC. V and J are TRBV28 and TRBJ2-1; a weak D match, TRBD1 (5 bases). V gave up 8 bases and J gave up 6 bases, with 14 bases separating them. The CDR3 length is 13 residues. Germline CDR1 and CDR2: MDHEN and SYDVKM.

V gene TRBV29-1 combines with J gene TRBJ2-4; TRBD2 is a possible D gene (6 bases). Deletions cut 4 bases from V and 8 bases from J, with 15 bases between. The CDR3 covers 13 residues. Germline values: CDR1 SQVTM, CDR2 ANQGSEA. CDR3 loop: CSVVEGALDIQYF. Here the CDR3 DNA reads TGCAGCGTTGTGGAGGGAGCCTTGGACATTCAGTACTTC.

J is TRBJ2-7 and V is TRBV2, with D uncertain. CDR1 SNHLY and CDR2 FYNNEI come from the germline V gene. The V end was cut by 7 bases, the J end by 1 base, with 8 bases between. This CDR3 has 12 amino acids. The CDR3 loop reads CASKTDSYEQYF. In DNA, the CDR3 is TGTGCCAGCAAAACGGATTCCTACGAGCAGTACTTC.

V gene TRBV2 combines with J gene TRBJ1-6; maybe TRBD1 (6 bases). Germline V gene sequence: CDR1 SNHLY, CDR2 FYNNEI. This CDR3 contains 14 residues. The V and J ends lost 8 bases and 5 bases respectively, with 13 bases between them. This CDR3 reads CASGQGTHNSPLHF. In nucleotides, the CDR3 is TGTGCCAGCGGCCAGGGGACGCATAATTCACCCCTCCACTTT.

The CDR3 loop is CASSHGQPSPTRTNEKLFF. The CDR3 DNA sequence: TGTGCCAGCAGCCACGGACAGCCTAGCCCCACCCGAACTAATGAAAAACTGTTTTTT. This sequence joins TRBV5-5 and TRBJ1-4, with TRBD1 as a possible D gene (6 bases). The V gene lost 4 bases and the J gene lost 1 base, with 23 bases spanning the gap. This CDR3 contains 19 residues. Germline CDR1 is SGHKS and CDR2 is YYEKEE (reference sequence).

V and J are TRBV5-6 and TRBJ2-4; D tentatively fits TRBD1 or TRBD2 (5 bases each). V dropped 2 bases and J dropped 7 bases, with 16 bases sitting between them. Germline CDR1 is SGHDT and CDR2 is YYEEEE. The CDR3 spans 15 residues. Written as DNA, the CDR3 is TGTGCCAGCAGCTTACGGGACGGGGCTGTCAACATTCAGTACTTC. Protein: CASSLRDGAVNIQYF.